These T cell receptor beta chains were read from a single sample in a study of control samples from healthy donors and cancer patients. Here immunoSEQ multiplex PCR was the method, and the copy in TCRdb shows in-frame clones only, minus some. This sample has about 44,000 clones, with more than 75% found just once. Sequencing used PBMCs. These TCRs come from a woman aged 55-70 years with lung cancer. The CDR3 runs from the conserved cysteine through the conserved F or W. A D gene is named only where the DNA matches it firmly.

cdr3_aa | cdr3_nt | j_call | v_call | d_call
CASNGLEERRRPLYNEQFF | TGTGCCAGCAACGGACTAGAGGAGAGAAGAAGGCCCCTTTACAATGAGCAGTTCTTC | TRBJ2-1 | TRBV21-1 | -
CASSFDDTDTQYF | TGCGCCAGCAGCTTTGACGACACAGATACGCAGTATTTT | TRBJ2-3 | TRBV5-1 | -
CASRRTGGREQYF | TGTGCCAGCAGACGGACAGGAGGTCGCGAGCAGTACTTC | TRBJ2-7 | TRBV12-3/TRBV12-4 | TRBD1
CASRGGNQPQHF | TGTGCCAGCAGGGGAGGAAATCAGCCCCAGCATTTT | TRBJ1-5 | TRBV6-5 | -
CASSSGTGPETQYF | TGTGCCAGCAGCTCCGGGACAGGTCCAGAGACCCAGTACTTC | TRBJ2-5 | TRBV7-2 | TRBD1
CASSQDRLTGELFF | TGTGCCAGCAGCCAAGATCGTCTCACCGGGGAGCTGTTTTTT | TRBJ2-2 | TRBV3-1/TRBV3-2 | -
CASSEAALRGYTF | TGTGCCAGCAGTGAAGCGGCCCTCCGTGGCTACACCTTC | TRBJ1-2 | TRBV6-1 | -
CASSWPGGNTEAFF | TGTGCCAGCAGTTGGCCGGGGGGGAACACTGAAGCTTTCTTT | TRBJ1-1 | TRBV28 | -
CASSLEPPSRRTETQYF | TGTGCCAGCAGCTTAGAGCCCCCCTCCCGGAGGACAGAGACCCAGTACTTC | TRBJ2-5 | TRBV7-6 | -
CASSPNWDSKNIQYF | TGTGCCAGCTCACCAAACTGGGACAGCAAAAACATTCAGTACTTC | TRBJ2-4 | TRBV18 | TRBD1
CAWRRGKTGANTEAFF | TGTGCCTGGAGGAGGGGAAAGACAGGGGCGAACACTGAAGCTTTTTTT | TRBJ1-1 | TRBV30 | TRBD1
CAWSDLGTGILYEQYF | TGTGCCTGGAGTGACTTAGGGACAGGTATCCTCTACGAGCAGTACTTC | TRBJ2-7 | TRBV30 | TRBD1
CASSRVYRDSTLNTEAFF | TGTGCCAGTAGTCGAGTTTACCGGGACAGCACCTTGAACACTGAAGCTTTCTTT | TRBJ1-1 | TRBV19 | TRBD1